Described below is a single T cell receptor (beta chain) sequence and its context. Source study methods: Reference gene primers were amplified, and this amplification served to estimate nucleated cell counts. Assay: immunoSEQ multiplex PCR; the TCRdb copy retains only in-frame clones and omits some. For V, J and clone size, that table is used; D and trimming come from the DNA. The profile shows a few hundred thousand clones, about four fifths of them singletons. The data stem from a study of blood T cell repertoires in COVID-19. Whole-study context: Nucleic acid was either cDNA or gDNA, and it came from T cells, B-cell-depleted T cells, or PBMCs.

Between the trimmed V and J ends, which lost 4 bases and 0 bases, there was a span of 15 bases. From germline, CDR1 is SGHAT and CDR2 FQNNGV. This CDR3 spans 16 amino acids. The sequencing sample was made of peripheral blood. This chain uses TRBV11-2 with TRBJ1-2, with unresolved D. This receptor was taken from a man aged 25-45 years who had recovered from COVID-19. CDR3 loop: CASSSGGQLANYGYTF. For the CDR3, the DNA is TGTGCCAGCAGCTCTGGTGGGCAGCTCGCTAACTATGGCTACACCTTC.